The 26 T cell receptor beta chains in this list originate from one sample, sequenced in a study of cytomegalovirus exposure and HLA in healthy donors. The table came from immunoSEQ multiplex PCR; TCRdb's copy has only in-frame clones and leaves some out. The sample comprises roughly 100,000 clones, just under 95% of which are singletons, and 0.8% to 0.9% rests with the top ten. Sample: PBMCs. Source of these receptors: a woman in her late teens or twenties in good health and CMV-seronegative.

The DNA of the CDR3 is TGTGCCAGCAGCTCGACCGGGACAGGGGGCCATCAGCCCCAGCATTTT. This translates into CASSSTGTGGHQPQHF. J is TRBJ1-5 and V is TRBV7-9, with 12 nucleotides matching TRBD1. Germline CDR1 reads SEHNR; CDR2 reads FQNEAQ (reference sequence). The CDR3 is 16 amino acids. J was trimmed by 5 bases and V by 4 bases; bases with no gene match: 6.

The chain links TRBV6-5 to TRBJ2-7; D gene uncertain. This CDR3 spans 13 amino acids. The V end was cut by 5 bases, the J end by 1 base, with 9 bases between. Germline-derived CDR1 and CDR2 are MNHEY and SVGAGI. The CDR3 DNA is TGTGCCAGCAGTCTAAGTCCTTCCTACGAGCAGTACTTC. Protein product: CASSLSPSYEQYF.

This clone was seen a single time. This chain connects TRBV13 to TRBJ2-7; a weak D match, TRBD2 (6 bases). The V end was cut by 4 bases, the J end by 3 bases, with 13 bases between. Germline CDR1 PRHDT, CDR2 FYEKMQ (reference sequence). CDR3 length equals 14 residues. For the CDR3, the DNA is TGTGCCAGCAGCTCGGGACTCACCCTCTACGAGCAGTACTTC. Amino acid sequence: CASSSGLTLYEQYF.

The chain carries TRBV9 and TRBJ2-7; possibly TRBD2 for D (5 bases). CDR3 length: 14 amino acids. Germline CDR1 and CDR2: SGDLS and YYNGEE. V lost 0 bases to trimming and J lost 4 bases, with 11 bases between them. The CDR3 DNA reads as TGTGCCAGCAGCGTAGGCCTAGCAGCTTACGAGCAGTACTTC. It specifies CASSVGLAAYEQYF. The full variable domain, completed using reference TRBV9 and TRBJ2-7, is DSGVTQTPKHLITATGQRVTLRCSPRSGDLSVYWYQQSLDQGLQFLIQYYNGEERAKGNILERFSAQQFPDLHSELNLSSLELGDSALYFCASSVGLAAYEQYFGPGTRLTVT.

The rearrangement joins TRBV30 to TRBJ2-1, with 10 bases matching TRBD2. The CDR3 extends over 15 amino acids. Germline V CDR1 and CDR2: GTSNPN, SVGIG (reference sequence). V lost 0 bases to trimming and J lost 4 bases; unmatched junction nucleotides: 3. The CDR3 protein is CAWSVGTSEYNEQFF. The CDR3 DNA reads TGTGCCTGGAGTGTGGGGACTAGCGAATACAATGAGCAGTTCTTC.

The rearrangement uses TRBV30 and TRBJ2-3; weak D call: TRBD1 (6 bases). Per the germline V gene, CDR1 is GTSNPN and CDR2 is SVGIG (reference sequence). The CDR3 has 14 amino acids. Trimming stripped 4 bases from V and 12 bases from J, with 23 bases between. This CDR3 reads CAWKRRGSAFPQYF. The CDR3 DNA reads TGTGCCTGGAAACGCAGGGGTTCGGCCTTTCCCCAGTATTTT.

The chain joins TRBV5-1 to TRBJ1-6; 7 positions agree with TRBD1. The V segment lost 2 bases and the J segment 7 bases; nucleotides outside the gene matches: 15. The CDR3 totals 18 residues. Germline-derived CDR1 and CDR2 are SGHRS and YFSETQ. The CDR3 spells CASSLTRDSLKGNSPLHF. The CDR3 DNA follows: TGCGCCAGCAGCTTAACAAGGGACAGCCTAAAAGGGAATTCACCCCTCCACTTT.

The CDR3 sequence is CASSYYLEPTDTQYF. CDR3 sequence (DNA): TGTGCCAGCAGTTACTATCTAGAACCCACAGATACGCAGTATTTT. This rearrangement joins TRBV6-5 to TRBJ2-3; D is uncertain. There are 15 residues in the CDR3. Germline CDR1 is MNHEY and CDR2 is SVGAGI. V lost 1 base and J 2 bases, leaving 10 bases between the germline ends.

This clone appeared once. The chain uses TRBV5-1 and TRBJ1-5; D possibly corresponds to TRBD1 (6 bases). The CDR3 has 13 residues. V lost 2 bases and J lost 6, with 9 bases in between. Germline V CDR1 and CDR2: SGHRS, YFSETQ. In DNA, the CDR3 is TGCGCCAGCAGCTTAGGGGGTCCTCAGCCCCAGCATTTT. Translation: CASSLGGPQPQHF. Combining the CDR3 with reference TRBV5-1 and TRBJ1-5 gives the whole variable domain KAGVTQTPRYLIKTRGQQVTLSCSPISGHRSVSWYQQTPGQGLQFLFEYFSETQRNKGNFPGRFSGRQFSNSRSEMNVSTLELGDSALYLCASSLGGPQPQHFGDGTRLSIL.

The V and J genes are TRBV25-1 and TRBJ1-4; D call uncertain. The CDR3 consists of 15 residues. The germline V and J ends were trimmed by 4 bases and 3 bases, with 12 bases remaining between them. Germline CDR1 and CDR2: MGHDK and SYGVNS. For the CDR3, the DNA is TGTGCCAGCAGTGGACTCCTGGGTGCTAATGAAAAACTGTTTTTT. Protein: CASSGLLGANEKLFF.

The chain couples TRBV7-8 to TRBJ1-2; no reliable D call. Germline V CDR1 and CDR2: SGHVS, FQNEAQ. V was clipped by 5 bases and J by 4 bases, with 8 bases between them. The CDR3 length is 12 residues. CDR3 protein: CASSPYLYGYTF. The DNA for the CDR3 is TGTGCCAGCAGCCCGTATCTCTATGGCTACACCTTC.

The chain recombines TRBV5-6 with TRBJ2-7; 8 positions agree with TRBD2. CDR3 length: 15 residues. The J segment lost 3 bases and the V segment lost 5 bases, leaving 10 bases of the junction unmatched. Germline V gene data show CDR1 as SGHDT and CDR2 as YYEEEE. The chain's CDR3 is CASRVELAGFYEQYF. The CDR3 DNA reads as TGTGCCAGCAGAGTGGAGCTAGCGGGCTTCTACGAGCAGTACTTC.

V gene TRBV7-3 combines with J gene TRBJ2-1; D not certain. V lost 3 bases and J lost 9, with 9 bases in between. Germline lookup yields CDR1 SGHTA and CDR2 FQGTGA. The CDR3 length is 12 residues. The CDR3 DNA is TGTGCCAGCAGCTTTCCCCGAGGTGAGCAGTTCTTC. The encoded protein is CASSFPRGEQFF.

DNA for the CDR3: TGTGCCATCAGTGAGTCGAACGGGGAGACAGATACGCAGTATTTT. Encoded protein: CAISESNGETDTQYF. The chain is built from TRBV10-3 and TRBJ2-3, with D tentatively TRBD2 (5 bases). This CDR3 contains 15 residues. The germline CDR1 and CDR2 sequences are ENHRY and SYGVKD. Trimming took off 0 bases at V and 3 bases at J, with 10 bases between the two ends.

The chain joins TRBV9 to TRBJ1-5; tentative D call: TRBD1 (5 bases). The CDR3 runs to 15 residues. The germline CDR1 and CDR2 sequences are SGDLS and YYNGEE. Trimming shortened V by 0 bases and J by 7 bases, and 14 bases separated the two germline ends. As DNA, the CDR3 is TGTGCCAGCAGCGTAGGCGGGGGGGTCGCCCAGCCCCAGCATTTT. It translates to CASSVGGGVAQPQHF.

This clone appeared a single time. The V call is TRBV27, the J call TRBJ1-2, with 10 bases that match TRBD1. The V gene end was trimmed by 7 bases and the J gene end by 5 bases; junction bases not matched to a gene: 10. The CDR3 spans 15 residues. The V gene's germline CDR1 is MNHEY and CDR2 SMNVEV (reference sequence). CDR3 residues: CASTRSGGQGYGYTF. The CDR3 bases are TGTGCCAGCACCCGGTCGGGGGGACAGGGGTATGGCTACACCTTC.

This chain joins TRBV7-2 and TRBJ1-1; 9 bases are a match to TRBD1. This CDR3 contains 15 residues. V shed 5 bases and J 7 bases; nucleotides not matched to a gene: 11. Germline V gene sequence: CDR1 SGHTA, CDR2 FQGNSA. CDR3 DNA sequence: TGTGCCAGCAGCCCACACGGACAGGGGCAAGGTGAAGCTTTCTTT. Translating gives CASSPHGQGQGEAFF.

The rearrangement links TRBV7-9 to TRBJ1-3, with a possible D match to TRBD1 (6 bases). Trimming removed 5 bases at V and 1 base at J, with 18 bases between. This CDR3 comprises 17 residues. Germline V gene lookup returns CDR1 SEHNR and CDR2 FQNEAQ (reference sequence). CDR3 residues: CASSPGQNYGSGNTIYF. The DNA for the CDR3 is TGTGCCAGCAGCCCCGGACAGAACTATGGGTCTGGAAACACCATATATTTT.

This clone came up once. The rearrangement links TRBV28 to TRBJ2-5, with 11 bases fitting TRBD1. V shed 7 bases and J 5 bases; nucleotides not matched to a gene: 9. CDR1 is MDHEN, CDR2 SYDVKM, per germline. The CDR3 runs 15 residues. The CDR3 nucleotides are TGTGCCAGCACCCTACTCCGGGACAGGGGGGAGACCCAGTACTTC. This codes for CASTLLRDRGETQYF.

The rearrangement uses TRBV6-1 and TRBJ2-1; a possible D gene is TRBD2 (6 bases). V was shortened by 4 bases and J by 8 bases, with 24 bases between the two germline ends. The germline V gene encodes CDR1 MNHNS and CDR2 SASEGT. The CDR3 is 17 amino acids. CDR3 coding DNA: TGTGCCAGCAGTGCCCCCAGTAGGAGGGGTATTTTGGATGAGCAGTTCTTC. It codes for CASSAPSRRGILDEQFF.

V and J are TRBV19 and TRBJ1-6; unclear D gene. This CDR3 is built from 14 residues. The germline V gene has CDR1 LNHDA and CDR2 SQIVND (reference sequence). The V end lost 7 bases, the J end lost 10 bases, and 17 bases lay between the germline ends. This chain's CDR3 is CASTLRVEVSPLHF. The DNA of the CDR3 is TGTGCCAGTACCCTGAGGGTGGAAGTCTCACCCCTCCACTTT. Full variable domain (missing parts from reference TRBV19 and TRBJ1-6): DGGITQSPKYLFRKEGQNVTLSCEQNLNHDAMYWYRQDPGQGLRLIYYSQIVNDFQKGDIAEGYSVSREKKESFPLTVTSAQKNPTAFYLCASTLRVEVSPLHFGNGTRLTVT.

The rearrangement uses TRBV19 and TRBJ1-5; unclear D gene. From germline, CDR1 is LNHDA and CDR2 SQIVND (reference sequence). This CDR3 is built from 15 residues. V lost 3 bases to trimming and J lost 0 bases, with 9 bases between them. The CDR3 coding sequence is TGTGCCAGTAGTATTTACGGTGGTAGCAATCAGCCCCAGCATTTT. Its protein is CASSIYGGSNQPQHF.

The genes are TRBV10-2 and TRBJ2-7; possibly TRBD1 for D (6 bases). Trimming removed 9 bases at V and 6 bases at J, with 12 bases between. Germline lookup yields CDR1 WSHSY and CDR2 SAAADI. The CDR3 is 11 residues long. The DNA of the CDR3 is TGCGCCAGTATGACAGGCGGCGAGCAGTACTTC. Its translation is CASMTGGEQYF.

The V and J genes are TRBV6-5 and TRBJ1-1; D remains ambiguous. This CDR3 contains 15 residues. Germline V gene data show CDR1 as MNHEY and CDR2 as SVGAGI. V was cut by 0 bases and J by 1 base, with 9 bases left in between. CDR3 region: CASSYSFSANTEAFF. DNA of the CDR3: TGTGCCAGCAGTTACTCCTTCAGTGCGAACACTGAAGCTTTCTTT.

This clone was counted a single time. The J gene is TRBJ2-1, the V gene TRBV4-1; 9 bases match TRBD2. Germline lookup yields CDR1 MGHRA and CDR2 YSYEKL. CDR3 length: 16 amino acids. V gave up 2 bases and J gave up 9 bases; unmatched junction bases: 11. CDR3 protein: CASSQTNRTSAVEQFF. The CDR3 nucleotides read TGCGCCAGCAGCCAAACGAACAGGACTAGCGCTGTTGAGCAGTTCTTC.

J is TRBJ2-1 and V is TRBV7-9, with 9 nucleotides matching TRBD2. CDR1 SEHNR and CDR2 FQNEAQ come from the germline V gene (reference sequence). The ends lost 1 base at V and 6 bases at J; junction bases unmatched: 13. This CDR3 spans 18 amino acids. The CDR3 nucleotides are TGTGCCAGCAGCTTAGGGGGGATTAGCGGGAGTCGGCTCAATGAGCAGTTCTTC. This sequence encodes CASSLGGISGSRLNEQFF.